This T cell receptor beta chain emerged from a study of blood T cell repertoires in COVID-19. Study context: T cells, B-cell-depleted T cells, or PBMCs supplied cDNA or gDNA.

Assay used: immunoSEQ multiplex PCR; TCRdb lists only in-frame clones, some missing. The data hold approximately 330,000 clones, with roughly 90% observed a single time. The length of the CDR3 is 15 residues. J gave up 10 bases and V 2 bases, and 5 bases lay outside the gene matches. Germline-derived CDR1 and CDR2 are SGHTA and FQGNSA. The sequence was obtained from a man aged 25-40 years with COVID-19, enrolled during active disease. Material for sequencing was peripheral blood. The V gene is TRBV7-2, the J gene TRBJ1-6, with 10 bases matching TRBD1. This CDR3 is CASSLYGTGVSPLHF. The CDR3 DNA sequence: TGTGCCAGCAGCTTATATGGGACAGGGGTGTCACCCCTCCACTTT.